This record looks at one T cell receptor (beta chain) sequence and its context. In the original analysis: Amplified reference gene primers provided the basis for estimating nucleated cell counts. Sequenced by immunoSEQ multiplex PCR; TCRdb stores in-frame clones only, minus some. V and J calls and clone size follow that table, whereas D and trimming were derived from the DNA. The table shows fewer than 400,000 clones, with around 84% occurring only once. These data belong to a study of blood T cell repertoires in COVID-19. The length of the CDR3 is 15 residues. CDR1 is MNHEY, CDR2 SMNVEV, per germline (reference sequence). V gave up 5 bases and J gave up 3 bases; unmatched junction bases: 7.

Sequencing input: peripheral blood. This chain uses TRBV27 with TRBJ2-7, with TRBD2 identical over 10 bases. The receptor comes from a human donor in a cohort sampled during active COVID-19. The CDR3 reads CASSPQREGRYEQYF. For the CDR3, the DNA is TGTGCCAGCAGTCCCCAGCGGGAGGGCCGCTACGAGCAGTACTTC.